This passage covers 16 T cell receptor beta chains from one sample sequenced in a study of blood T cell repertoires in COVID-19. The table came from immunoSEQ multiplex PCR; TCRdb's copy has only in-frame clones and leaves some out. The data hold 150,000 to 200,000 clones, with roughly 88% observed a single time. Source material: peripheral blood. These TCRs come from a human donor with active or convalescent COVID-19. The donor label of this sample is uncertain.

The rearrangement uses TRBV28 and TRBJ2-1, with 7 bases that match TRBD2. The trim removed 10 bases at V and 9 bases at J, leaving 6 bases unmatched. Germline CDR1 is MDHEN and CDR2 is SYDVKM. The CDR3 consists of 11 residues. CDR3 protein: CATRGVREQFF. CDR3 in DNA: TGTGCCACCCGGGGGGTACGTGAGCAGTTCTTC.

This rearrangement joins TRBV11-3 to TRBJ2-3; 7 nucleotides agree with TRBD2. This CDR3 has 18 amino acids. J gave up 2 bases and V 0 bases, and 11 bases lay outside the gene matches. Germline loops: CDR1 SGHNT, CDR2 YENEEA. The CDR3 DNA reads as TGTGCCAGCAGCTTAGAAAGAAGATGGCTAGCGGCCACAGATACGCAGTATTTT. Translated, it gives CASSLERRWLAATDTQYF.

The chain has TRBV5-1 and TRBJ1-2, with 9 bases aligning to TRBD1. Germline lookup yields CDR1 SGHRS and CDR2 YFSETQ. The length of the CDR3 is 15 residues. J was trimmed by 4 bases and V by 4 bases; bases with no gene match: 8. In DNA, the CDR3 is TGCGCCAGCAGCCTTCAGGGACAGGGAAGCTATGGCTACACCTTC. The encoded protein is CASSLQGQGSYGYTF.

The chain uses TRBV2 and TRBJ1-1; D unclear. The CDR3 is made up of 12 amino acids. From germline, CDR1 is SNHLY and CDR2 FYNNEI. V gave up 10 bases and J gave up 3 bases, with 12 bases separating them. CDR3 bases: TGTGCCAACTTCGTGGGCGACACTGAAGCTTTCTTT. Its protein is CANFVGDTEAFF.

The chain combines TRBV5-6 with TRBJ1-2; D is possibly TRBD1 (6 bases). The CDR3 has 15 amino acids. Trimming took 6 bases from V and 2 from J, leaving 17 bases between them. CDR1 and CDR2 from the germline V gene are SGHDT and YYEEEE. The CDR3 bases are TGTGCCAGCAACTCGGGGGGGGCGAAGAACTATGGCTACACCTTC. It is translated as CASNSGGAKNYGYTF.

The CDR3 region is CASSSTNYNEQFF. Written as DNA, the CDR3 is TGTGCCAGCAGCTCGACTAACTACAATGAGCAGTTCTTC. The V and J genes are TRBV7-3 and TRBJ2-1, with a tentative D call TRBD2 (5 bases). Germline loops: CDR1 SGHTA, CDR2 FQGTGA. The CDR3 consists of 13 residues. V was shortened by 4 bases and J by 3 bases, with 7 bases between the two germline ends.

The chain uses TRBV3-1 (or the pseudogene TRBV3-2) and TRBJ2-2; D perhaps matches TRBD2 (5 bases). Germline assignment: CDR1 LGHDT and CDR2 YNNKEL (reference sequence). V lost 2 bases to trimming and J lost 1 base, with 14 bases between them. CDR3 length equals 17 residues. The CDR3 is CASSQSGPAGNTGELFF. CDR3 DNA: TGTGCCAGCAGCCAATCGGGCCCGGCGGGGAACACCGGGGAGCTGTTTTTT.

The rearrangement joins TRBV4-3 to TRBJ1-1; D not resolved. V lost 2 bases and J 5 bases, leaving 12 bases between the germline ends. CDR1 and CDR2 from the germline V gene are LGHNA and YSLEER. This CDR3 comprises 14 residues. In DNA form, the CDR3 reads TGCGCCAGCAGCCAATCCTATGCGGGGACTGAAGCTTTCTTT. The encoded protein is CASSQSYAGTEAFF.

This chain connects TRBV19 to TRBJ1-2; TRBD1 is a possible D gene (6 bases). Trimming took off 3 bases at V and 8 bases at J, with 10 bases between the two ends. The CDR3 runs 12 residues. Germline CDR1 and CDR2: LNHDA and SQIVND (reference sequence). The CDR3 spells CASSMSRGGYTF. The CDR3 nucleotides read TGTGCCAGTAGTATGTCCAGGGGCGGCTACACCTTC.

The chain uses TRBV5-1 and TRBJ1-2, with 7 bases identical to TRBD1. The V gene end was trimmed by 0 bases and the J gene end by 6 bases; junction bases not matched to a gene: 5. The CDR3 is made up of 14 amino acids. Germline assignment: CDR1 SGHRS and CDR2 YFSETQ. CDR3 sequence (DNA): TGCGCCAGCAGCTTGGGGTTGACAGGGAATGGCTACACCTTC. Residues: CASSLGLTGNGYTF. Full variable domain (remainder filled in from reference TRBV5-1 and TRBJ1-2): KAGVTQTPRYLIKTRGQQVTLSCSPISGHRSVSWYQQTPGQGLQFLFEYFSETQRNKGNFPGRFSGRQFSNSRSEMNVSTLELGDSALYLCASSLGLTGNGYTFGSGTRLTVV.

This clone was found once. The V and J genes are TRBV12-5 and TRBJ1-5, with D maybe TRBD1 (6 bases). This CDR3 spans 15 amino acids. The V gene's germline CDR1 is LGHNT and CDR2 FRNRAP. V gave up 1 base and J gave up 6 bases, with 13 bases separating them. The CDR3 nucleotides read TGTGCTAGTGGTTTGGGGGGGGGCGGAGGTCAGCCCCAGCATTTT. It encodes CASGLGGGGGQPQHF.

Here the CDR3 DNA reads TGTGCCAGCAGTCTGCCGGGACTAGCGGGGGGGACGAACACCGGGGAGCTGTTTTTT. Residues: CASSLPGLAGGTNTGELFF. This chain joins TRBV28 and TRBJ2-2; 16 nucleotides match TRBD2. CDR1 is MDHEN, CDR2 SYDVKM, per germline. The CDR3 spans 19 residues. Losses at the gene ends were 5 bases for V and 0 bases for J; bases not matched to a gene: 6. Looking up the rest from reference TRBV28 and TRBJ2-2 gives the full variable domain: DVKVTQSSRYLVKRTGEKVFLECVQDMDHENMFWYRQDPGLGLRLIYFSYDVKMKEKGDIPEGYSVSREKKERFSLILESASTNQTSMYLCASSLPGLAGGTNTGELFFGEGSRLTVL.

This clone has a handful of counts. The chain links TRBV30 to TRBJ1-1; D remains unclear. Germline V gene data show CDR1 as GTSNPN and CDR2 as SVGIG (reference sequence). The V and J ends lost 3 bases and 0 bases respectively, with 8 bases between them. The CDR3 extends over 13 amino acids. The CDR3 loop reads CAWRVQMNTEAFF. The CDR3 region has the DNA TGTGCCTGGAGAGTACAGATGAACACTGAAGCTTTCTTT.

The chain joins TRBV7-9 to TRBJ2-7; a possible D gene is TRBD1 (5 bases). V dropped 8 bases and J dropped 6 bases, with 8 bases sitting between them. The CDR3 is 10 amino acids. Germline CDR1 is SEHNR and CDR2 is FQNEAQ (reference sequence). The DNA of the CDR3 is TGTGCCAGCGGACAAAGCGAGCAGTACTTC. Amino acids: CASGQSEQYF.

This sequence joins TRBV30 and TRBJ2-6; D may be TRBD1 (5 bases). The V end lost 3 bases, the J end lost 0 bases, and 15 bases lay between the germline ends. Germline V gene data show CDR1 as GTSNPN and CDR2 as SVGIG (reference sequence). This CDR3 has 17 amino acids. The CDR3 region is CAWRLGRQNSGANVLTF. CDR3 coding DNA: TGTGCCTGGAGATTGGGAAGACAGAACTCTGGGGCCAACGTCCTGACTTTC.

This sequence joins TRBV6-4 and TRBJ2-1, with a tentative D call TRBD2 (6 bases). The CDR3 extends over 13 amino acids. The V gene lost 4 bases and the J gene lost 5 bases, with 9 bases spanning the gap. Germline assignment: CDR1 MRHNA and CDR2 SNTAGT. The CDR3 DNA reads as TGTGCCAGCAGTGTGCGCGGGGACAATGAGCAGTTCTTC. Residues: CASSVRGDNEQFF.